The T cell receptor beta chain under discussion was sequenced for a study of blood T cell repertoires in COVID-19. The Seattle patients joined while their infection was active and were tracked longitudinally afterward. Some clones are missing from TCRdb's copy, which holds only in-frame ones; the method was immunoSEQ multiplex PCR. The table lists about 190,000 clones, 82% of them singletons. Germline CDR1 SGHNT, CDR2 YYREEE (reference sequence). Trimming took 4 bases from V and 7 from J; bases not matched to a gene: 14. The CDR3 spans 18 residues. The chain uses TRBV5-4 and TRBJ2-1; TRBD2 matches 13 bases. The origin of this receptor is a woman aged 55-70 years with COVID-19, enrolled during active disease. Input material: peripheral blood. The CDR3 here is CASSPNPTSGGTYNEQFF. The CDR3 nucleotides are TGTGCCAGCAGCCCGAACCCGACTAGCGGGGGGACTTATAATGAGCAGTTCTTC.